The rows below give T cell receptor beta chains drawn from one sample of a study of T-cell memory formation after mild COVID-19. TCRdb re-analysed the 5' RACE reads in MiXCR, keeping a single row per CDR3 protein. This table holds about 470,000 distinct CDR3 sequences, about 23% found once. Sequenced input: PBMCs or a T cell subset sorted from them (not recorded which). The receptor source for this set is an adult woman who had mild COVID-19 (a few samples of this study predate the infection). Cell type and time point are not known. The conserved cysteine and the conserved F or W are not part of the CDR3 here.

CDR3aa: ASSLGVADEQY
v_gene: TRBV7-3

CDR3aa: ASSPGLGSYEQY
v_gene: TRBV12-3/TRBV12-4

CDR3aa: ASSLPSGALDEQF
v_gene: TRBV5-1

CDR3aa: ASSYGGTYGYT
v_gene: TRBV6-6

CDR3aa: ASSHPTKTSRNEQF
v_gene: TRBV12-3/TRBV12-4

CDR3aa: ASSHGLAGRETQY
v_gene: TRBV12-3/TRBV12-4

CDR3aa: ASRPGLAGEETQY
v_gene: TRBV12-3/TRBV12-4

CDR3aa: ATRRGDSYNEQF
v_gene: TRBV24-1

CDR3aa: SARTGRDVNTEAF
v_gene: TRBV20-1

CDR3aa: ASSFGTGANEKLF
v_gene: TRBV2

CDR3aa: ASSPEALSNQPQH
v_gene: TRBV18

CDR3aa: ASSPFSGGAYEQF
v_gene: TRBV4-1

CDR3aa: ASSTTRIRYNEQF
v_gene: TRBV12-3/TRBV12-4

CDR3aa: ASSTNTGSDSEAF
v_gene: TRBV4-1

CDR3aa: ASTSSGTGDYEQF
v_gene: TRBV11-1

CDR3aa: ASSQGTSGATDTQY
v_gene: TRBV3-1

CDR3aa: ATSREVGVRPYEQY
v_gene: TRBV15